The clone carrying this TCR beta chain was found a few times. Its antigen is currently unknown. The sample comes from a study of T-cell memory formation after mild COVID-19. In the study overall: TCR clusters largely stayed donor specific. Study-level points and caveats: Contracting CD4+ clones were located mainly in CM and EM, and CD8+ clones in EMRA. In pre-infection memory, a portion of responding clones appeared, which suggested that cross-reactive memory joined.

TCRdb recomputed calls from the 5' RACE reads with MiXCR, one row per CDR3 protein. This sample has 250,000 to 350,000 distinct CDR3 sequences, with approximately 19% found just once. This CDR3 has 14 amino acids. V dropped 6 bases and J dropped 1 base, with 9 bases sitting between them. V usage is TRBV12-3 or TRBV12-4 and J usage is TRBJ2-2; perhaps TRBD2 as D (5 bases). What was sequenced was PBMCs or a T cell subset sorted from them (not recorded which). The origin of this receptor is a man younger than 35 who had mild COVID-19 (a few samples of this study predate the infection). Cell type and time point are not known. The CDR3 DNA is TGTGCCAGCAGGTTACGGGGGAACACCGGGGAGCTGTTTTTT. It codes for CASRLRGNTGELFF.